This T cell receptor beta chain derives from a study of T cell responses to AZD1222 COVID-19 vaccine. V lost 1 base, J lost 0 bases, and 10 bases lay in between. The length of the CDR3 is 16 residues. From germline, CDR1 is SGHVS and CDR2 FQNEAQ. The repertoire was sequenced with immunoSEQ multiplex PCR; TCRdb's copy has only in-frame clones and lacks some. The profile shows approximately 100,000 clones, 90% of them singletons. Material: peripheral blood, obtained on day 0 of AZD1222 vaccination. This sequence was found in an adult in good health. The V call is TRBV7-8, the J call TRBJ1-5; D possibly corresponds to TRBD1 (5 bases). The CDR3 spells CASSLGRVYSNQPQHF. The CDR3 DNA is TGTGCCAGCAGCTTAGGCAGGGTCTATAGCAATCAGCCCCAGCATTTT.